This T cell receptor beta chain was captured by sequencing in a study of cytomegalovirus exposure and HLA in healthy donors. PCR primers comprised 60 Vbeta and 13 Jbeta primers. This table comes from immunoSEQ multiplex PCR, and its TCRdb copy is limited to in-frame clones, with some not included. Of under 200,000 clones detected, 73% appear once; the ten largest clones hold less than 2%. Unrecorded immune exposures were likely, despite nominal health at sampling. The V and J ends lost 0 bases and 5 bases respectively, with 11 bases between them. Germline CDR1 SGHRS, CDR2 YFSETQ. This CDR3 is 14 amino acids long. Points on this clone: Its antigen is still unknown.

Study results and caveats: The study listed 150 to 200 cytomegalovirus-associated TCR beta chains.

The chain is built from TRBV5-1 and TRBJ2-5; no clear D. This receptor was identified in a woman aged 25 to 39 in good health and CMV-seronegative. Sequenced: PBMCs. The CDR3 is CASSLDAFIETQYF. DNA of the CDR3: TGCGCCAGCAGCTTGGACGCGTTTATCGAGACCCAGTACTTC.